The rows below give T cell receptor beta chains drawn from one sample of a study of vaccination and CD4 T cells after COVID-19. TCRdb analysed the PCR reads with MiXCR anew, one entry per CDR3 protein. The sample lists about 23,000 distinct CDR3 sequences; 58% were seen once. Antigens for these TCRs are unknown. What was sequenced was CD4+ T cells from blood, cultured in vitro. Receptors were obtained from a human donor who had recovered from COVID-19. Each CDR3 is given with its conserved first and last residue. A D gene is named only where the DNA matches it firmly. Clone size, where shown, is once, few, many, or a class for clones that have expanded.

TRBJ1-5	TRBV15	TRBD1	once	CATSRDLGTGNQPQHF	TGTGCCACCAGCAGAGACCTCGGGACAGGCAATCAGCCCCAGCATTTT
TRBJ2-7	TRBV14	TRBD1	few	CAFHRDSSYEQYF	TGTGCCTTTCACCGGGACAGCTCCTACGAGCAGTACTTC
TRBJ2-7	TRBV24-1	TRBD1	-	CATRGQGPYEQYF	TGTGCCACCAGGGGACAGGGACCCTACGAGCAGTACTTC
TRBJ2-7	TRBV5-4	-	-	CASSGLPAYEQYF	TGTGCCAGCAGCGGGCTACCCGCCTACGAGCAGTACTTC
TRBJ1-1	TRBV19	-	-	CASQAGGNTEAFF	TGTGCCAGTCAGGCAGGCGGTAACACTGAAGCTTTCTTT
TRBJ1-1	TRBV6-2/TRBV6-3	-	-	CASSYGPWATEAFF	TGTGCCAGCAGTTACGGTCCCTGGGCCACTGAAGCTTTCTTT
TRBJ1-1	TRBV6-1	-	-	CASSEDGATEAFF	TGTGCCAGCAGTGAAGACGGTGCCACTGAAGCTTTCTTT
TRBJ1-2	TRBV19	-	-	CASSFAGNPGQGYTF	TGTGCCAGTAGTTTCGCCGGGAACCCGGGCCAAGGCTACACCTTC
TRBJ2-7	TRBV7-8	-	few	CASSPRTDSYEQYF	TGTGCCAGCAGCCCTAGGACGGACTCCTACGAGCAGTACTTC
TRBJ2-1	TRBV7-8	-	-	CASSTTGFTGNEQFF	TGTGCCAGCAGCACCACGGGTTTCACGGGAAATGAGCAGTTCTTC
TRBJ1-5	TRBV7-8	-	-	CASSPREGNQPQHF	TGTGCCAGCAGCCCCCGGGAGGGCAATCAGCCCCAGCATTTT
TRBJ1-3	TRBV27	-	few	CASSKTGTGNTIYF	TGTGCCAGCAGTAAAACAGGGACGGGAAACACCATATATTTT
TRBJ1-1	TRBV11-3	-	few	CASSLGGASAFF	TGTGCCAGCAGCTTAGGAGGGGCGTCAGCTTTCTTT
TRBJ2-2	TRBV7-8	-	-	CASSLRWGVNTGELFF	TGTGCCAGCAGCCTCCGTTGGGGAGTGAACACCGGGGAGCTGTTTTTT
TRBJ1-5	TRBV19	-	once	CASSIGLPGQPQHF	TGTGCCAGTAGTATTGGGCTCCCAGGTCAGCCCCAGCATTTT
TRBJ2-7	TRBV7-2	TRBD2	-	CASNIAGVYEQYF	TGTGCCAGCAACATAGCGGGAGTCTACGAGCAGTACTTC
TRBJ1-2	TRBV20-1	-	few	CSARGIYGYTF	TGCAGTGCTAGAGGGATCTATGGCTACACCTTC
TRBJ1-6	TRBV4-1	-	once	CASSQDGRGYPNSPLHF	TGCGCCAGCAGCCAAGATGGGAGGGGATACCCTAATTCACCCCTCCACTTT
TRBJ1-2	TRBV11-2	-	few	CASSLDRGGRYGYTF	TGTGCCAGCAGCTTAGATCGCGGCGGAAGATATGGCTACACCTTC
TRBJ2-5	TRBV5-1	TRBD1	once	CASSPGTGVMQETQYF	TGCGCCAGCAGCCCAGGGACAGGGGTGATGCAAGAGACCCAGTACTTC
TRBJ2-5	TRBV18	TRBD1	once	CASSSSTGKRETQYF	TGTGCCAGCTCATCGTCGACAGGGAAGCGAGAGACCCAGTACTTC
TRBJ2-1	TRBV20-1	TRBD2	few	CSASLAGGYNEQFF	TGCAGTGCTTCACTAGCGGGAGGGTACAATGAGCAGTTCTTC
TRBJ1-4	TRBV12-3/TRBV12-4	-	few	CASSFGEKLFF	TGTGCCAGCAGTTTCGGTGAAAAACTGTTTTTT
TRBJ2-3	TRBV24-1	TRBD2	few	CATSDPGLAGGTDTQYF	TGTGCCACCAGTGATCCCGGACTAGCGGGAGGCACAGATACGCAGTATTTT
TRBJ1-1	TRBV19	TRBD1	few	CASSWDRGNTEAFF	TGTGCCAGTAGTTGGGACAGGGGGAACACTGAAGCTTTCTTT
TRBJ1-2	TRBV20-1	-	-	CSAIGEVGYTF	TGCAGTGCTATTGGGGAGGTTGGCTACACCTTC
TRBJ1-2	TRBV7-8	-	-	CASSLGQAQNYGYTF	TGTGCCAGCAGCTTAGGACAGGCTCAGAACTATGGCTACACCTTC
TRBJ1-2	TRBV6-5	-	few	CASSWDRGNYGYTF	TGTGCCAGCAGTTGGGACCGTGGGAACTATGGCTACACCTTC
TRBJ2-7	TRBV20-1	-	-	CSASGAYEQYF	TGCAGTGCTAGCGGGGCCTACGAGCAGTACTTC
TRBJ2-5	TRBV11-1	-	-	CASSLSQGQETQYF	TGTGCCAGCAGCTTGAGCCAGGGTCAAGAGACCCAGTACTTC
TRBJ2-7	TRBV20-1	-	few	CSASHDSNEQYF	TGCAGTGCTAGTCACGACTCCAACGAGCAGTACTTC
TRBJ2-3	TRBV20-1	-	-	CSARDPGGGATDTQYF	TGCAGTGCTAGAGACCCGGGGGGCGGCGCCACAGATACGCAGTATTTT
TRBJ1-1	TRBV27	-	-	CASSLSGVNTEAFF	TGTGCCAGCAGTTTATCAGGGGTAAACACTGAAGCTTTCTTT
TRBJ1-2	TRBV27	-	-	CASSLLGPVGYGYTF	TGTGCCAGCAGTTTACTCGGGCCCGTTGGCTATGGCTACACCTTC
TRBJ1-1	TRBV28	-	-	CASSFWGTAFF	TGTGCCAGCAGTTTTTGGGGTACGGCTTTCTTT
TRBJ2-5	TRBV27	-	-	CASSLRAARGETQYF	TGTGCCAGCAGTTTACGGGCAGCACGAGGGGAGACCCAGTACTTC
TRBJ1-6	TRBV7-2	-	few	CASSGNYNSPLHF	TGTGCCAGCAGTGGGAACTATAATTCACCCCTCCACTTT
TRBJ2-7	TRBV5-1	TRBD1	-	CASSLNAGQGYEQYF	TGCGCCAGCAGCTTGAACGCGGGACAGGGATACGAGCAGTACTTC
TRBJ1-5	TRBV28	TRBD1	-	CASRLDRGRSNQPQHF	TGTGCCAGCAGACTCGACAGGGGAAGGAGCAATCAGCCCCAGCATTTT
TRBJ1-2	TRBV20-1	-	-	CSANPGYGYTF	TGCAGTGCCAATCCAGGGTATGGCTACACCTTC
TRBJ1-2	TRBV20-1	-	-	CSAQKISGAPISYGYTF	TGCAGTGCCCAAAAGATTAGTGGGGCACCGATTAGCTATGGCTACACCTTC
TRBJ2-5	TRBV20-1	-	few	CSASRGRQETQYF	TGCAGTGCTAGCCGAGGCAGGCAAGAGACCCAGTACTTC
TRBJ2-1	TRBV6-1	TRBD2	-	CASSHRLAGEVDEQFF	TGTGCCAGCAGTCACCGTCTGGCGGGGGAAGTCGATGAGCAGTTCTTC
TRBJ2-7	TRBV6-2/TRBV6-3	TRBD1	-	CASSPGQGLHEQYF	TGTGCCAGCAGCCCGGGACAGGGTTTACACGAGCAGTACTTC